Here is one TCR beta chain with its context. Its antigen is still unknown. Trimming shortened V by 4 bases and J by 3 bases, and 12 bases separated the two germline ends. Germline V CDR1 and CDR2: LGHNA, YNFKEQ. This CDR3 spans 15 amino acids. The data are from a study of shared clonotypes between healthy human individuals. Whole-study findings and limits: Even with large depth, rarefaction showed that sorted-subset sequencing was incomplete.

TCRdb keeps only in-frame clones here, not all; method: immunoSEQ multiplex PCR. The data contain approximately 350,000 clones, less than 85% of them seen just once; the ten biggest clones take up about 9.4%. V is TRBV4-2 and J is TRBJ2-2; no clear D gene. This clonotype was obtained from a man aged 30 to 45 in good health. Material: memory CD4+ T cells sorted from blood. Subset indicated: CD45RA-negative fraction. The DNA of the CDR3 is TGTGCCAGCAGCCCCGCAAGTGCGGACACCGGGGAGCTGTTTTTT. Its translation is CASSPASADTGELFF.